Below, 19 T cell receptor beta chains from the same sample are listed, as sequenced in a study of T cells in tuberculosis. Method: immunoSEQ multiplex PCR; TCRdb's copy keeps in-frame clones and lacks some. This sample has around 30,000 clones, with roughly 93% found just once. The time point is: new active TB diagnosis, blood taken before or within 7 days of starting treatment. This specimen was PBMCs, taken at tuberculosis diagnosis. Source of these receptors: an adult with tuberculosis.

This clone was seen a few times. This chain connects TRBV6-1 to TRBJ1-2, with no clear D. The CDR3 has 12 residues. Deletions cut 6 bases from V and 5 bases from J, with 10 bases between. Per the germline V gene, CDR1 is MNHNS and CDR2 is SASEGT. In DNA, the CDR3 is TGTGCCAGCAGAGAGGAGGGTTATGGCTACACCTTC. Its translation: CASREEGYGYTF.

The rearrangement joins TRBV6-6 to TRBJ2-7; 8 nucleotides line up with TRBD1. The CDR3 consists of 15 residues. The germline V gene has CDR1 MNHNY and CDR2 SVGAGI (reference sequence). Trimming at V came to 2 bases and at J to 2 bases, leaving 5 bases not matched to a gene. CDR3 DNA: TGTGCCAGCAGTTACGGGACAGGAAAAACCTACGAGCAGTACTTC. This sequence encodes CASSYGTGKTYEQYF.

J is TRBJ1-5 and V is TRBV2; 7 bases match TRBD1. J lost 1 base, V lost 6 bases, and 6 bases had no gene match. Germline V gives CDR1 SNHLY, CDR2 FYNNEI. The CDR3 totals 15 residues. CDR3 in amino acids: CASRTTGESNQPQHF. DNA for the CDR3: TGTGCCAGCAGGACCACAGGGGAGAGCAATCAGCCCCAGCATTTT.

The chain has TRBV29-1 and TRBJ2-2; perhaps TRBD2 as D (6 bases). This CDR3 has 13 residues. Germline values: CDR1 SQVTM, CDR2 ANQGSEA. V gave up 7 bases and J gave up 1 base, with 10 bases separating them. This CDR3 reads CSALRGNTGELFF. The CDR3 nucleotides are TGCAGCGCATTGCGGGGGAACACCGGGGAGCTGTTTTTT.

The V call is TRBV19, the J call TRBJ2-7; maybe TRBD1 (5 bases). Germline loops: CDR1 LNHDA, CDR2 SQIVND (reference sequence). There are 14 residues in the CDR3. Trimming shortened V by 2 bases and J by 2 bases, and 10 bases separated the two germline ends. The CDR3 here is CASSISQGTYEQYF. For the CDR3, the DNA is TGTGCCAGTAGTATATCCCAGGGAACCTACGAGCAGTACTTC.

The rearrangement uses TRBV28 and TRBJ1-3; D unresolved. Germline values: CDR1 MDHEN, CDR2 SYDVKM. V lost 3 bases and J lost 4, with 10 bases in between. The CDR3 is 14 amino acids. The CDR3 DNA reads TGTGCCAGCAGTTTTCGGGGAGTAGGAAACACCATATATTTT. It codes for CASSFRGVGNTIYF.

This clone was seen just once. The rearrangement links TRBV5-6 to TRBJ2-3, with 15 bases fitting TRBD2. V was clipped by 3 bases and J by 2 bases; unmatched bases: 4. Germline lookup yields CDR1 SGHDT and CDR2 YYEEEE. This CDR3 has 17 residues. The CDR3 region is CASSSGLAGGYTDTQYF. CDR3 nucleotide sequence: TGTGCCAGCAGCTCCGGACTAGCGGGGGGGTACACAGATACGCAGTATTTT.

Points on this clone: In this CDR3 the conserved last residue, phenylalanine or tryptophan, is missing, so a read error is likely. It is unclear where the CDR3 begins or ends on the DNA, so no DNA is shown, and the CDR3 is as TCRdb lists it. The V and J genes are TRBV10-1 and TRBJ1-1; TRBD1 reflects the table's D call only, with no check against the DNA. The CDR3 comprises 12 residues, both ends counted. Germline CDR1 and CDR2: WNHNN and SYGVQD (reference sequence). CDR3 region: CASSGLDRGNLD.

The genes are TRBV27 and TRBJ2-4; 9 bases are shared with TRBD2. This CDR3 has 17 residues. The ends lost 4 bases at V and 0 bases at J; junction bases unmatched: 7. Germline CDR1 is MNHEY and CDR2 is SMNVEV (reference sequence). As DNA, the CDR3 is TGTGCCAGCAGTTCCCGTGGCGGGGGGGTAGCCAAAAACATTCAGTACTTC. Protein sequence: CASSSRGGGVAKNIQYF.

This clone was observed a single time. The chain employs TRBV19 and TRBJ2-7; a weak D match, TRBD1 (6 bases). CDR3 length: 13 residues. Looked up from germline, CDR1 is LNHDA and CDR2 is SQIVND (reference sequence). V was trimmed by 6 bases and J by 1 base, leaving 10 bases between them. CDR3 DNA sequence: TGTGCCAGTAGCCCCGGGACATCCTACGAGCAGTACTTC. The encoded protein is CASSPGTSYEQYF.

This clone was detected only once. The V call is TRBV6-5, the J call TRBJ1-1, with D possibly TRBD1 on 5 matching bases. The V gene lost 5 bases and the J gene lost 10 bases, with 20 bases spanning the gap. The CDR3 extends over 14 amino acids. CDR1 is MNHEY and CDR2 is SVGAGI in the germline V gene. The DNA for the CDR3 is TGTGCCAGCAGTAGGGATTGGGACGTAGCGGGAGCTTTCTTT. Translated: CASSRDWDVAGAFF.

V and J are TRBV28 and TRBJ1-2, with 9 bases aligning to TRBD1. There are 14 residues in the CDR3. The germline gives CDR1 MDHEN, CDR2 SYDVKM. The V gene end was trimmed by 5 bases and the J gene end by 5 bases; junction bases not matched to a gene: 6. CDR3 DNA sequence: TGTGCCAGCAGTCCCACCGGGACAGGGTATGGCTACACCTTC. This sequence encodes CASSPTGTGYGYTF.

V usage is TRBV27 and J usage is TRBJ1-6, with TRBD1 matching 7 bases. V lost 6 bases to trimming and J lost 8 bases; unmatched junction nucleotides: 4. This CDR3 is 13 amino acids long. CDR1 is MNHEY and CDR2 is SMNVEV in the germline V gene (reference sequence). The CDR3 region has the DNA TGTGCCAGCAGGACAGGGCTCGATTCACCCCTCCACTTT. Translation gives CASRTGLDSPLHF.

V and J are TRBV5-6 and TRBJ1-1; tentatively, D is TRBD1 (5 bases). V lost 3 bases and J 2 bases, leaving 11 bases between the germline ends. The CDR3 runs to 14 residues. CDR1 is SGHDT and CDR2 is YYEEEE in the germline V gene. This CDR3 reads CASSWGVANTEAFF. The CDR3 DNA reads TGTGCCAGCAGCTGGGGGGTAGCCAACACTGAAGCTTTCTTT.

The chain uses TRBV5-1 and TRBJ2-2; the D gene is possibly TRBD1 (7 bases). With 2 bases removed from V and 0 bases from J, the gap between germline ends came to 8 bases. The germline V gene has CDR1 SGHRS and CDR2 YFSETQ. The CDR3 consists of 15 residues. The CDR3 loop is CASSFRGANTGELFF. The CDR3 bases are TGCGCCAGCAGCTTCAGGGGGGCGAACACCGGGGAGCTGTTTTTT.

V and J are TRBV9 and TRBJ1-1; D uncertain. Germline-derived CDR1 and CDR2 are SGDLS and YYNGEE. Trimming took off 0 bases at V and 0 bases at J, with 9 bases between the two ends. The CDR3 is made up of 15 amino acids. The CDR3 DNA reads TGTGCCAGCAGCGTAGATGGCGGAGTGAACACTGAAGCTTTCTTT. Amino acids: CASSVDGGVNTEAFF.

V gene TRBV28 combines with J gene TRBJ2-5, with 11 nucleotides matching TRBD2. Losses at the gene ends were 5 bases for V and 4 bases for J; bases not matched to a gene: 6. The CDR3 spans 15 residues. CDR1 and CDR2 from the germline V gene are MDHEN and SYDVKM. CDR3 nucleotides: TGTGCCAGCAGTGTGACTAGCGGGGTCGTAGAGACCCAGTACTTC. Protein product: CASSVTSGVVETQYF.

This clone is a singleton in its sample. The V call is TRBV27, the J call TRBJ1-5; the D is unclear. There are 14 residues in the CDR3. The germline gives CDR1 MNHEY, CDR2 SMNVEV (reference sequence). Trimming shortened V by 8 bases and J by 2 bases, and 13 bases separated the two germline ends. This chain's CDR3 is CASPGSGRNQPQHF. The CDR3 DNA reads TGTGCCAGCCCAGGATCTGGTCGCAATCAGCCCCAGCATTTT.

The chain employs TRBV30 and TRBJ2-3, with 9 bases lining up with TRBD1. The CDR3 spans 18 residues. V lost 5 bases to trimming and J lost 0 bases; unmatched junction nucleotides: 15. CDR1 and CDR2 from the germline V gene are GTSNPN and SVGIG (reference sequence). The CDR3 loop is CAWAGTGFSERSTDTQYF. The CDR3 DNA is TGTGCCTGGGCCGGGACAGGGTTTTCGGAGCGTAGCACAGATACGCAGTATTTT.